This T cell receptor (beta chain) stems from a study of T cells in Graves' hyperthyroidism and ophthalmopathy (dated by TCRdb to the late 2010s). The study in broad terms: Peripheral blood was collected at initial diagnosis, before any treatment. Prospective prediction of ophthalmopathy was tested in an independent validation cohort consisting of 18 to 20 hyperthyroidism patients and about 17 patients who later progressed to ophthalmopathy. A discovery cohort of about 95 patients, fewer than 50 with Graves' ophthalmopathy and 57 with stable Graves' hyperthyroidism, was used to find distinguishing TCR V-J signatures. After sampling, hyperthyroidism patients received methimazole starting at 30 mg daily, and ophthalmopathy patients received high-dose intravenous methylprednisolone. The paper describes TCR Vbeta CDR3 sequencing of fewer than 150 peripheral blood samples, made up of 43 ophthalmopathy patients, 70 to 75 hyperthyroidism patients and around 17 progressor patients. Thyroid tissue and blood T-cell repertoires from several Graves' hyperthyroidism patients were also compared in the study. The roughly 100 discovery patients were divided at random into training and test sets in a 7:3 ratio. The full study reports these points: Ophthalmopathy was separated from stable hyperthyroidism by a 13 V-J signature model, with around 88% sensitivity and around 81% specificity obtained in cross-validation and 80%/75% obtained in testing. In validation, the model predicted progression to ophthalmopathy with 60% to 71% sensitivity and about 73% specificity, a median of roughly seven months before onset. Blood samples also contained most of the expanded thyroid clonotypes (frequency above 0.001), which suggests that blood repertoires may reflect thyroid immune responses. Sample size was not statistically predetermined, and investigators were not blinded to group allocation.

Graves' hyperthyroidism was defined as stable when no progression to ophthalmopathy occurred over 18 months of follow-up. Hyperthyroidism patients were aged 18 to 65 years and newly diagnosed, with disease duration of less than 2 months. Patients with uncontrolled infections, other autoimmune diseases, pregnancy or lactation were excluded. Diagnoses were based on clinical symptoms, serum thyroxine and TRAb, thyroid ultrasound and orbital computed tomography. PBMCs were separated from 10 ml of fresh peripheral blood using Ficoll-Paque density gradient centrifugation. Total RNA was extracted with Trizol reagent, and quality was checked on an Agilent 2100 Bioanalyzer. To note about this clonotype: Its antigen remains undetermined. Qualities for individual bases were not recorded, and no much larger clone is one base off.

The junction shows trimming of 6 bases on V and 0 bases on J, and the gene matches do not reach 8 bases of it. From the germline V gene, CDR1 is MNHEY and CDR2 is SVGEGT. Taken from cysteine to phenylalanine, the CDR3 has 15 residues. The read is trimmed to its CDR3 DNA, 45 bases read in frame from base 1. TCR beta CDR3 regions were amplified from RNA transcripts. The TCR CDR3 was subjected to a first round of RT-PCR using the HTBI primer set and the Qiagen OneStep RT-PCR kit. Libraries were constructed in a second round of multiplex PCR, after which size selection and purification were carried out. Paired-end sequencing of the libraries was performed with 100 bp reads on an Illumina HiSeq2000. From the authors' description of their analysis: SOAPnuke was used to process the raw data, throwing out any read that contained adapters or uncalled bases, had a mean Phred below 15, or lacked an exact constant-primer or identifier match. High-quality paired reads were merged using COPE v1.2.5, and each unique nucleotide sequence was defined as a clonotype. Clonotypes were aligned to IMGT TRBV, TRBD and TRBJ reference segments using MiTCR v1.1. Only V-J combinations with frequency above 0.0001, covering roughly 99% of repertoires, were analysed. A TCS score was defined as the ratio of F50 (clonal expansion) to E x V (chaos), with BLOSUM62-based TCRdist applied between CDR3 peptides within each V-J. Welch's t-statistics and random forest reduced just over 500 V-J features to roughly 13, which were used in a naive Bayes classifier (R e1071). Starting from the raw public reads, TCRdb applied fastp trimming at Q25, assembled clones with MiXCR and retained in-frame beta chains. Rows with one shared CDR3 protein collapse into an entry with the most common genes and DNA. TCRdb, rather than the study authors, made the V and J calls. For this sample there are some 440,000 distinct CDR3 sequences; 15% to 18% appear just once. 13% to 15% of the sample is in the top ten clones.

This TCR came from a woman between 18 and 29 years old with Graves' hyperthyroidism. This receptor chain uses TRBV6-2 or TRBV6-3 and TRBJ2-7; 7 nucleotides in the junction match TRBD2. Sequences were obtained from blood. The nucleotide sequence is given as TGTGCCAGCAGCTTACTAGCGTTCGTCTCCTACGAGCAGTACTTC. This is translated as CASSLLAFVSYEQYF.